This T cell receptor beta chain was retrieved from a study of read filtering for tumor transcriptome and immune sequencing. On the study more broadly: By R-ISS, stages I, II and III held 8, 16 and 7 patients. Per sample, TCR-region reads ranged about 4.05 to 10.27 million by IR-seq, about 75 to 1273 by RNA-seq. Study observations and caveats: Correlation between methods rose after single-read clonotypes were removed.

This clonotype was recorded at least ten times. No antigen is known for it. The library was built from about 370 ng RNA with molecular barcoded adaptors for alpha/delta and beta/gamma chains. A single record per CDR3 protein comes from TCRdb applying MiXCR to the reads. Here the sample spans around 130,000 distinct CDR3 sequences, roughly 13% being singletons. Germline CDR1 LGHNT, CDR2 FRNRAP. CDR3 length: 18 amino acids. Trimming took off 0 bases at V and 4 bases at J, with 19 bases between the two ends. Material: a population of CD138-negative cells sorted from bone marrow. This chain uses TRBV12-5 with TRBJ2-1; tentatively, D is TRBD2 (7 bases). The source of this sequence is a donor aged 40 or older with multiple myeloma. The CDR3 bases are TGTGCTAGTGGTTTGGTAAGGGGGGGGGCAGATGGGTACAATGAGCAGTTCTTC. Its translation: CASGLVRGGADGYNEQFF.